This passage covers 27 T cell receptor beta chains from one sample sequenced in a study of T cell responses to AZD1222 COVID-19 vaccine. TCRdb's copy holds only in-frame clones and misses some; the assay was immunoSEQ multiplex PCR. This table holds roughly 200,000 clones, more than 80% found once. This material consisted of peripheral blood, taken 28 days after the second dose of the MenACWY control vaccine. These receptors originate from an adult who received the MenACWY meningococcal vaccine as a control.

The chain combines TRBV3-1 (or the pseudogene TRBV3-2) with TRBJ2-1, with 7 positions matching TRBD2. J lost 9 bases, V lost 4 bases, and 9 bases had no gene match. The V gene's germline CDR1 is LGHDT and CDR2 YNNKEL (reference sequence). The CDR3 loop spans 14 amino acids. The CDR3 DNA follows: TGTGCCAGCAGCCCCCCCGGACTAGTTGGTGAGCAGTTCTTC. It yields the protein CASSPPGLVGEQFF.

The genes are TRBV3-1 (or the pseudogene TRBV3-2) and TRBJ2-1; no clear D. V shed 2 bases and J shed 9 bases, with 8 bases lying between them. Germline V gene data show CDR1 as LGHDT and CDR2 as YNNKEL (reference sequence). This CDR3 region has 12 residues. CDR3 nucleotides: TGTGCCAGCAGCCAAATGGTGGCTGAGCAGTTCTTC. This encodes CASSQMVAEQFF.

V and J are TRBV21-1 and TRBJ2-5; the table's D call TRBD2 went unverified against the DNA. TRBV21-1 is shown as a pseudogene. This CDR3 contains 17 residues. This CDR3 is CASSKVRASWLQETQYF. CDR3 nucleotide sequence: TGTGCCAGCAGCAAAGTGAGGGCTAGTTGGCTCCAAGAGACCCAGTACTTC.

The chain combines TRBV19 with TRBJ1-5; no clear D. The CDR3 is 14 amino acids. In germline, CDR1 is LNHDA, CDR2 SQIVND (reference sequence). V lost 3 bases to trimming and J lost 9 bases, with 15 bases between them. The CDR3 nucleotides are TGTGCCAGTAGTATCCCTCGGAGGGCGGCGCCCCAGCATTTT. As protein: CASSIPRRAAPQHF.

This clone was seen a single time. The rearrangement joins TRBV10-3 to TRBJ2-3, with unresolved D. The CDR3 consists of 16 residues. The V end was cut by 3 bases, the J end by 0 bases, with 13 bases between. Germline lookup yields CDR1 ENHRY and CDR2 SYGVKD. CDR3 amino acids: CAISDETDFSTDTQYF. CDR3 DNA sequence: TGTGCCATCAGTGACGAGACCGACTTTAGCACAGATACGCAGTATTTT.

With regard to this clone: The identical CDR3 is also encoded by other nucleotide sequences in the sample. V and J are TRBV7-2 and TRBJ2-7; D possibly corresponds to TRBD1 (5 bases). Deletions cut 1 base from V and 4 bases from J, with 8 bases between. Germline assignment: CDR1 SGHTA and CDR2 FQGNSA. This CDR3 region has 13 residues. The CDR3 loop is CASSLGTGYEQYF. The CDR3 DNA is TGTGCCAGCAGCTTAGGCACAGGTTACGAGCAGTACTTC.

The chain's CDR3 is CASSLSPGRISGNTIYF. The CDR3 coding sequence is TGTGCCAGCAGCCTTTCCCCCGGACGTATCTCTGGAAACACCATATATTTT. This rearrangement joins TRBV3-1 (or the pseudogene TRBV3-2) to TRBJ1-3; D uncertain. The ends were cut back, 4 bases at V and 0 bases at J, with 16 bases in the middle. This CDR3 has 17 residues. The V gene's germline CDR1 is LGHDT and CDR2 YNNKEL (reference sequence).

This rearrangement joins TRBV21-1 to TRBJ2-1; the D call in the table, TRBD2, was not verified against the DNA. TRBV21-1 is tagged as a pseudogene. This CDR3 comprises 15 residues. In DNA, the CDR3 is TGTGCCAGCAGCAACGGCGGGAGCTCCTACAATGAGCAGTTCTTC. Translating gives CASSNGGSSYNEQFF.

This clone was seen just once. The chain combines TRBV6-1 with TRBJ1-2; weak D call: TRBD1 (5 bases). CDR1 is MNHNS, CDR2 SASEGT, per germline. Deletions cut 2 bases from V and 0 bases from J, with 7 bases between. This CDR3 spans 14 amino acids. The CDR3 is CASSERGANYGYTF. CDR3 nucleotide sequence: TGTGCCAGCAGTGAAAGGGGAGCTAACTATGGCTACACCTTC.

The CDR3 sequence: CASSAGGGDTQYF. Written as DNA, the CDR3 is TGTGCCAGCAGTGCCGGGGGGGGCGATACGCAGTATTTT. The chain uses TRBV28 and TRBJ2-3; TRBD2 agrees at 8 bases. Germline V gene lookup returns CDR1 MDHEN and CDR2 SYDVKM. Unmatched junction bases numbered 4, after V lost 5 bases and J lost 6 bases. This CDR3 has 13 amino acids. The whole variable domain, remainder taken from reference TRBV28 and TRBJ2-3, is DVKVTQSSRYLVKRTGEKVFLECVQDMDHENMFWYRQDPGLGLRLIYFSYDVKMKEKGDIPEGYSVSREKKERFSLILESASTNQTSMYLCASSAGGGDTQYFGPGTRLTVL.

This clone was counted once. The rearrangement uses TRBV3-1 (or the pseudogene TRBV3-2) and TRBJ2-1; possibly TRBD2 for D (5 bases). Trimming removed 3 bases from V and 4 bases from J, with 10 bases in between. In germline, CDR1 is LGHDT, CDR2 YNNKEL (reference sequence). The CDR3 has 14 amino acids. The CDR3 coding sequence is TGTGCCAGCAGCCATATCGGGGTATACAATGAGCAGTTCTTC. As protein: CASSHIGVYNEQFF.

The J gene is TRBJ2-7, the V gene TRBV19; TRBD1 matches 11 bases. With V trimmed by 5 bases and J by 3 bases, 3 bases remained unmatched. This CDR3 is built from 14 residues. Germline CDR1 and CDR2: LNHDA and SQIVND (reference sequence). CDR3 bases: TGTGCCAGTAGTTCGGGGACAGGGGGCTACGAGCAGTACTTC. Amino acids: CASSSGTGGYEQYF.

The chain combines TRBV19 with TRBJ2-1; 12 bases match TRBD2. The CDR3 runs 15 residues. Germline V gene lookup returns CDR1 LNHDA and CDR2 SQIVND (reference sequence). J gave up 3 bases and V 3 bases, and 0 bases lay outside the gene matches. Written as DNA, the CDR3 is TGTGCCAGTAGTATGACTAGCGGGAGCTACAATGAGCAGTTCTTC. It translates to CASSMTSGSYNEQFF.

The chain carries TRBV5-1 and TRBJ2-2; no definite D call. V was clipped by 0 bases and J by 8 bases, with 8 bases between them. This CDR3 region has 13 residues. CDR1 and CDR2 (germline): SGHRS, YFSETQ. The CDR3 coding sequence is TGCGCCAGCAGCTTGGCCGGGCGGGGGGAGCTGTTTTTT. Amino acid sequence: CASSLAGRGELFF.

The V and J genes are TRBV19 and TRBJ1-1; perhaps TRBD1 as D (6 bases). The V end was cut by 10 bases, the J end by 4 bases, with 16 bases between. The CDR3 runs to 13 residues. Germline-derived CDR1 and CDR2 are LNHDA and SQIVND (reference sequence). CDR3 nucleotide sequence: TGTGCCATCGACAGGCCATATGGCACTGAAGCTTTCTTT. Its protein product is CAIDRPYGTEAFF.

CDR3 nucleotides: TGTGCCAGCAGTTACTCGACCGGGGGGGAGAATTTGCGGCAGACCCAGTACTTC. Residues: CASSYSTGGENLRQTQYF. The chain recombines TRBV6-2 or TRBV6-3 with TRBJ2-5, with 8 bases lining up with TRBD2. CDR3 length: 18 residues. Germline V gene lookup returns CDR1 MNHEY and CDR2 SVGEGT. The ends lost 0 bases at V and 6 bases at J; junction bases unmatched: 15.

This chain's CDR3 is CASSDSDRNQPQHF. In nucleotides, the CDR3 is TGTGCCAGCAGTGACTCGGACCGCAATCAGCCCCAGCATTTT. The chain uses TRBV6-4 and TRBJ1-5; D is undetermined. CDR3 length: 14 residues. V was pared by 0 bases and J by 2 bases, with 5 bases between. CDR1 and CDR2 from the germline V gene are MRHNA and SNTAGT.

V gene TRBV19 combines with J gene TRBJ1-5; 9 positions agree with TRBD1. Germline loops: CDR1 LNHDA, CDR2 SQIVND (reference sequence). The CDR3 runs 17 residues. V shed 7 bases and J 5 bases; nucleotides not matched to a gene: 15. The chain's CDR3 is CASTPWTGAQPDQPQHF. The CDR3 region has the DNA TGTGCCAGTACCCCTTGGACAGGGGCCCAGCCAGATCAGCCCCAGCATTTT.

CDR3 nucleotides: TGTGCCAGCTCACCTTTATCGGCAGGCCTTAACTATGGCTACACCTTC. It codes for CASSPLSAGLNYGYTF. The rearrangement links TRBV18 to TRBJ1-2, with D unresolved. Per germline, CDR1 KGHSH and CDR2 LQKENI. Trimming removed 3 bases at V and 1 base at J, with 15 bases between. The CDR3 has 16 residues.

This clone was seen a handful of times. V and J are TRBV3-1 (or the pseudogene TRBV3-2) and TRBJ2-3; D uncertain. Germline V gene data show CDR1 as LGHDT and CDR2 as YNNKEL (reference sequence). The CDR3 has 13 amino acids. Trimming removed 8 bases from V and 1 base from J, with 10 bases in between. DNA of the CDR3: TGTGCCAGCCGGTCCCGAGGCACAGATACGCAGTATTTT. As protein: CASRSRGTDTQYF.

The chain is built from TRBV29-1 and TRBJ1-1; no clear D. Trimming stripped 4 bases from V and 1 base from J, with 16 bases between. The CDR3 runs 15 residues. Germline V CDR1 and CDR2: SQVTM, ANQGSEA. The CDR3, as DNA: TGCAGCGTTGGTGGGCTCGTAGGGTGGAACACTGAAGCTTTCTTT. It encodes CSVGGLVGWNTEAFF.

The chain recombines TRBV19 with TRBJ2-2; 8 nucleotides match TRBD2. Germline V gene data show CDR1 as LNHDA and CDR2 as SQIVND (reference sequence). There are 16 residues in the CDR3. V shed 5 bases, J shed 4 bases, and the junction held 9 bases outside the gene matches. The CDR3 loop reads CASSLVAGGSTGELFF. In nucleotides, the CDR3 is TGTGCCAGTAGTCTAGTCGCGGGGGGTTCCACCGGGGAGCTGTTTTTT.

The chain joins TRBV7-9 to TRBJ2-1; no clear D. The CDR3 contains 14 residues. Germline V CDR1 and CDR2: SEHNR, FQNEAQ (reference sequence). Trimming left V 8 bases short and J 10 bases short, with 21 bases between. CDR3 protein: CASLAPAPRMEQFF. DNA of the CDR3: TGTGCCAGCCTTGCCCCGGCACCTCGGATGGAGCAGTTCTTC.

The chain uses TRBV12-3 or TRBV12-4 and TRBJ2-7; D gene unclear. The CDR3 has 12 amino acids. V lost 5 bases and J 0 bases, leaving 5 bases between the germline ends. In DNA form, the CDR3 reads TGTGCCAGCAGTCAGAGCTCCTACGAGCAGTACTTC. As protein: CASSQSSYEQYF.

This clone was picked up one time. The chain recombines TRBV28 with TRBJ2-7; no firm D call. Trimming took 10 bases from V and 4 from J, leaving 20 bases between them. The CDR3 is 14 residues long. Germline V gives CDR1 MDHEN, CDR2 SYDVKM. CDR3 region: CATRRSILRYEQYF. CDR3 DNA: TGTGCCACCCGGCGTTCAATCCTCAGGTACGAGCAGTACTTC. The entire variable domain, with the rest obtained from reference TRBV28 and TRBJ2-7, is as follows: DVKVTQSSRYLVKRTGEKVFLECVQDMDHENMFWYRQDPGLGLRLIYFSYDVKMKEKGDIPEGYSVSREKKERFSLILESASTNQTSMYLCATRRSILRYEQYFGPGTRLTVT.

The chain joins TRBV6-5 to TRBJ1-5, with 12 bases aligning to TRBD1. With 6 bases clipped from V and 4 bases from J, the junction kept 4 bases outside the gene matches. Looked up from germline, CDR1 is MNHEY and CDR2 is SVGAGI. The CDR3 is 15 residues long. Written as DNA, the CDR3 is TGTGCCAGCAGGGGACAGGGGGCGTCAAATCAGCCCCAGCATTTT. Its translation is CASRGQGASNQPQHF.

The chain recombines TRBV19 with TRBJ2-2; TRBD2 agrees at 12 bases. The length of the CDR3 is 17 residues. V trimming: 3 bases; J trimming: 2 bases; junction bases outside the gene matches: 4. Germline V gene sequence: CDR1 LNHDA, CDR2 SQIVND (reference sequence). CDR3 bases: TGTGCCAGTAGTATGACTAGCGGGAGAACTAACACCGGGGAGCTGTTTTTT. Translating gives CASSMTSGRTNTGELFF.